The 28 T cell receptor beta chains below all came from one sample that was sequenced in a study of T cells in Graves' hyperthyroidism and ophthalmopathy. There were TCR beta CDR3 regions amplified from RNA transcripts. With the HTBI primer set, the TCR CDR3 went through a first round of RT-PCR. MiXCR was run by TCRdb on the multiplex PCR reads, yielding one entry per CDR3 protein. Of over 500,000 distinct CDR3 sequences in the sample, 15% to 20% were seen once. Sequencing used blood. These receptors were collected from a woman aged 25 to 45 with Graves' ophthalmopathy.

The chain couples TRBV6-2 or TRBV6-3 to TRBJ2-7; D call uncertain. CDR1 and CDR2 (germline): MNHEY, SVGEGT. V was trimmed by 4 bases and J by 4 bases, leaving 20 bases between them. The CDR3 runs to 16 residues. The CDR3: CASSSLISAVGYEQYF. DNA of the CDR3: TGTGCCAGCAGTTCCTTAATAAGCGCAGTGGGGTACGAGCAGTACTTC.

This clonotype was counted a few times. The rearrangement uses TRBV27 and TRBJ2-2; TRBD2 matches at 10 bases. The CDR3 length is 15 residues. V trimming: 8 bases; J trimming: 3 bases; junction bases outside the gene matches: 6. Per germline, CDR1 MNHEY and CDR2 SMNVEV (reference sequence). CDR3 nucleotides: TGTGCCAGCGATCTAGCGGGAGAGGACACCGGGGAGCTGTTTTTT. Amino acid sequence: CASDLAGEDTGELFF.

The rearrangement links TRBV2 to TRBJ2-3; 13 positions match TRBD2. V lost 7 bases and J lost 1; bases outside the gene matches: 8. The CDR3 loop spans 17 amino acids. Looked up from germline, CDR1 is SNHLY and CDR2 is FYNNEI. The CDR3 reads CASTGGLAGRRTDTQYF. CDR3 nucleotides: TGTGCCAGCACGGGGGGACTAGCGGGAAGGCGCACAGATACGCAGTATTTT.

The CDR3 coding sequence is TGTGCCAGCAGTAGAACCATGGGGCGGGGGCAGCCCCAGCATTTT. Amino acid sequence: CASSRTMGRGQPQHF. The chain employs TRBV28 and TRBJ1-5; possible D gene TRBD1, 5 bases. This CDR3 is 15 amino acids long. Germline lookup yields CDR1 MDHEN and CDR2 SYDVKM. V was trimmed by 5 bases and J by 7 bases, leaving 18 bases between them.

This clonotype appeared many times. The rearrangement links TRBV13 to TRBJ2-7; D is ambiguous. CDR3 size: 13 residues. Germline loops: CDR1 PRHDT, CDR2 FYEKMQ (reference sequence). Trimming cost V 8 bases and J 0 bases, with 11 bases left between them. In DNA form, the CDR3 reads TGTGCCAGCCAGTCCCGTCCCTCCTACGAGCAGTACTTC. This encodes CASQSRPSYEQYF.

About this clonotype: A much larger clone lies a single base off, so this may be a read error. The V and J genes are TRBV6-2 or TRBV6-3 and TRBJ1-4; D unresolved. CDR3 length: 15 residues. Trimming removed 5 bases at V and 1 base at J, with 11 bases between. Germline V gene data show CDR1 as MNHEY and CDR2 as SVGEGT. CDR3 amino acids: CASSKRGGTNEKLFF. In DNA, the CDR3 is TGTGCCAGCAGTAAAAGAGGCGGAACTAATGAAAAACTGTTTTTT.

There are many counts of this clonotype. The chain employs TRBV6-6 and TRBJ2-7; 9 positions agree with TRBD2. The CDR3 covers 16 residues. Germline loops: CDR1 MNHNY, CDR2 SVGAGI (reference sequence). The junction had 7 bases not matched to a gene; V was cut back by 0 bases and J by 4 bases. The CDR3 DNA sequence: TGTGCCAGCAGTTACTCGGTTGCGGGAGGGCCATACGAGCAGTACTTC. It encodes CASSYSVAGGPYEQYF.

This clonotype was recorded once. A much larger clonotype is one base distant, so this may be a read error. The V and J genes are TRBV20-1 and TRBJ2-7; 9 nucleotides agree with TRBD2. The germline gives CDR1 DFQATT, CDR2 SNEGSKA (reference sequence). CDR3 length: 15 amino acids. CDR3 in amino acids: CSARDTGTSIYERYF. CDR3 nucleotide sequence: TGCAGTGCTAGAGATACCGGGACTAGCATATACGAGCGGTACTTC.

This clonotype was observed many times. The DNA of the CDR3 is TGTGCCAGCAGCCCCCAGGGGATGTGGGCTGAAGCTTTCTTT. Protein product: CASSPQGMWAEAFF. The rearrangement uses TRBV3-1 and TRBJ1-1, with TRBD1 as a possible D gene (6 bases). Germline loops: CDR1 LGHDT, CDR2 YNNKEL (reference sequence). The CDR3 length is 14 residues. V lost 4 bases and J 6 bases, leaving 15 bases between the germline ends.

The chain combines TRBV12-3 or TRBV12-4 with TRBJ1-5; 9 nucleotides line up with TRBD1. The CDR3 is 15 amino acids. Trimming took 6 bases from V and 5 from J; bases not matched to a gene: 8. Written as DNA, the CDR3 is TGTGCCAGCAGCCGGGGACAGGGACCCGATCAGCCCCAGCATTTT. It is translated as CASSRGQGPDQPQHF.

This clonotype was detected a few times. This chain uses TRBV19 with TRBJ1-5, with TRBD1 matching over 8 bases. With V trimmed by 5 bases and J by 4 bases, 13 bases remained unmatched. Germline lookup yields CDR1 LNHDA and CDR2 SQIVND (reference sequence). This CDR3 has 17 amino acids. The CDR3, as DNA: TGTGCCAGTAGTCCCTGGGAGGCAGGGGGCTGGAATCAGCCCCAGCATTTT. It yields the protein CASSPWEAGGWNQPQHF.

J is TRBJ1-5 and V is TRBV2; D uncertain. The CDR3 spans 14 residues. V was trimmed by 8 bases and J by 2 bases, leaving 13 bases between them. CDR1 and CDR2 from the germline V gene are SNHLY and FYNNEI. CDR3 coding DNA: TGTGCCAGCCAAGACCCCCGCGGCAATCAGCCCCAGCATTTT. Protein: CASQDPRGNQPQHF.

The chain combines TRBV7-2 with TRBJ2-7; D may correspond to TRBD1 or TRBD2 (5 bases each). Trimming cost V 4 bases and J 0 bases, with 7 bases left between them. Germline CDR1 SGHTA, CDR2 FQGNSA. CDR3 length: 13 amino acids. Here the CDR3 DNA reads TGTGCCAGCAGCTCGGGACCCTCCTACGAGCAGTACTTC. This codes for CASSSGPSYEQYF.

The V call is TRBV28, the J call TRBJ2-7, with 9 bases identical to TRBD2. Germline V gene sequence: CDR1 MDHEN, CDR2 SYDVKM. V lost 5 bases, J lost 6 bases, and 8 bases stayed unmatched. There are 14 residues in the CDR3. CDR3 loop: CASSRLAGIVEQYF. The CDR3, as DNA: TGTGCCAGCAGTCGCCTAGCGGGAATTGTCGAGCAGTACTTC. Full variable domain (remainder filled in from reference TRBV28 and TRBJ2-7): DVKVTQSSRYLVKRTGEKVFLECVQDMDHENMFWYRQDPGLGLRLIYFSYDVKMKEKGDIPEGYSVSREKKERFSLILESASTNQTSMYLCASSRLAGIVEQYFGPGTRLTVT.

This clonotype appeared many times. The J gene is TRBJ2-7, the V gene TRBV2; D is unresolved. The germline CDR1 and CDR2 sequences are SNHLY and FYNNEI. V was clipped by 6 bases and J by 6 bases, with 6 bases between them. The CDR3 extends over 10 amino acids. The CDR3 sequence: CASRALEQYF. For the CDR3, the DNA is TGTGCCAGCAGGGCCCTCGAGCAGTACTTC.

This clonotype was seen a handful of times. V and J are TRBV5-1 and TRBJ1-1; a possible D gene is TRBD1 (5 bases). CDR3 length equals 12 residues. The V gene's germline CDR1 is SGHRS and CDR2 YFSETQ. Trimming shortened V by 5 bases and J by 1 base, and 6 bases separated the two germline ends. Here the CDR3 DNA reads TGCGCCAGCAGGGGGGAGAACACTGAAGCTTTCTTT. Its protein product is CASRGENTEAFF. The full variable domain, its missing parts supplied by reference TRBV5-1 and TRBJ1-1, is KAGVTQTPRYLIKTRGQQVTLSCSPISGHRSVSWYQQTPGQGLQFLFEYFSETQRNKGNFPGRFSGRQFSNSRSEMNVSTLELGDSALYLCASRGENTEAFFGQGTRLTVV.

The chain joins TRBV6-5 to TRBJ2-7, with no clear D. The CDR3 is made up of 13 amino acids. Trimming removed 4 bases at V and 2 bases at J, with 9 bases between. Germline CDR1 is MNHEY and CDR2 is SVGAGI. CDR3 DNA: TGTGCCAGCAGTTGGGCGAGCCCCTACGAGCAGTACTTC. As protein: CASSWASPYEQYF.

This clonotype was recorded many times. This sequence joins TRBV4-1 and TRBJ2-3; 10 bases are shared with TRBD2. The CDR3 has 15 residues. V was clipped by 5 bases and J by 1 base; unmatched bases: 3. Germline CDR1 reads MGHRA; CDR2 reads YSYEKL. The CDR3 DNA follows: TGCGCCAGCAGCTCTCTAGCGGGAGGCACAGATACGCAGTATTTT. Translation: CASSSLAGGTDTQYF.

The chain employs TRBV4-2 and TRBJ2-3; 10 bases line up with TRBD2. In germline, CDR1 is LGHNA, CDR2 YNFKEQ. CDR3 length: 17 residues. V trimming: 0 bases; J trimming: 3 bases; junction bases outside the gene matches: 6. The DNA of the CDR3 is TGTGCCAGCAGCCAAGATCCAGCGGGAGGGGGAACAGATACGCAGTATTTT. The encoded protein is CASSQDPAGGGTDTQYF.

There are many counts of this clonotype. The CDR3 region is CSGKEGAGPYEQYF. In DNA, the CDR3 is TGCAGCGGCAAGGAGGGAGCAGGGCCCTACGAGCAGTACTTC. The chain couples TRBV20-1 to TRBJ2-7; D possibly corresponds to TRBD2 (6 bases). The CDR3 is 14 residues long. Germline V gene lookup returns CDR1 DFQATT and CDR2 SNEGSKA (reference sequence).

The chain couples TRBV5-6 to TRBJ2-3, with a tentative D call TRBD2 (5 bases). This CDR3 comprises 14 residues. V lost 4 bases to trimming and J lost 1 base, with 10 bases between them. Germline V gives CDR1 SGHDT, CDR2 YYEEEE. The CDR3 sequence is CASSTWGGTDTQYF. DNA for the CDR3: TGTGCCAGCAGCACCTGGGGAGGCACAGATACGCAGTATTTT.

This clonotype came up many times. This chain connects TRBV29-1 to TRBJ1-2; D unresolved. Germline lookup yields CDR1 SQVTM and CDR2 ANQGSEA. V gave up 3 bases and J gave up 0 bases, with 14 bases separating them. The CDR3 length is 15 residues. The CDR3, as DNA: TGCAGCGTTGACTTTGAGACGAAAGCTAACTATGGCTACACCTTC. Translation gives CSVDFETKANYGYTF.

This clonotype was found many times. V usage is TRBV28 and J usage is TRBJ2-1, with D possibly TRBD2 on 6 matching bases. The ends were cut back, 7 bases at V and 4 bases at J, with 14 bases in the middle. Germline assignment: CDR1 MDHEN and CDR2 SYDVKM. The CDR3 loop spans 14 amino acids. CDR3 sequence (DNA): TGTGCCAGCAAGGGGCTAGCGTGGTACAATGAGCAGTTCTTC. This codes for CASKGLAWYNEQFF.

This clonotype was found many times. This rearrangement joins TRBV27 to TRBJ2-1, with 14 bases identical to TRBD2. Germline V lookup: CDR1 MNHEY, CDR2 SMNVEV (reference sequence). This CDR3 is 20 amino acids long. V trimming: 4 bases; J trimming: 4 bases; junction bases outside the gene matches: 15. The CDR3 here is CASSSKTPGLAGEKYNEQFF. For the CDR3, the DNA is TGTGCCAGCAGTTCGAAAACGCCGGGACTAGCGGGAGAGAAATACAATGAGCAGTTCTTC.

This clonotype was observed a handful of times. The V and J genes are TRBV25-1 and TRBJ2-3, with TRBD2 as a possible D gene (6 bases). There are 16 residues in the CDR3. The germline gives CDR1 MGHDK, CDR2 SYGVNS. The V end lost 4 bases, the J end lost 3 bases, and 17 bases lay between the germline ends. This CDR3 reads CASSAVPGLATDTQYF. CDR3 nucleotides: TGTGCCAGCAGTGCAGTTCCGGGACTGGCGACAGATACGCAGTATTTT.

This clonotype was seen repeatedly, ten times or more. The genes are TRBV20-1 and TRBJ2-5; D is unclear. V was cut by 5 bases and J by 3 bases, with 19 bases left in between. CDR1 is DFQATT and CDR2 is SNEGSKA in the germline V gene (reference sequence). This CDR3 has 15 residues. CDR3 coding DNA: TGCAGTGCTGCACGGCGGCTCGGGCCAGAAGAGACCCAGTACTTC. It translates to CSAARRLGPEETQYF.

This clonotype occurred many times. The chain joins TRBV27 to TRBJ1-5, with 9 bases lining up with TRBD1. The CDR3 contains 15 residues. The V and J ends lost 8 bases and 6 bases, in that order; junction bases with no gene match: 11. CDR1 MNHEY and CDR2 SMNVEV come from the germline V gene (reference sequence). The CDR3 DNA follows: TGTGCCAGCGAGTCACCACAGGGGGCGGCTCAGCCCCAGCATTTT. The encoded protein is CASESPQGAAQPQHF.

This clonotype was seen more than once but under ten times. The chain links TRBV12-3 or TRBV12-4 to TRBJ2-2; D unresolved. The CDR3 totals 12 residues. Deletions cut 5 bases from V and 6 bases from J, with 7 bases between. Here the CDR3 DNA reads TGTGCCAGCAGTGGCATGGCCGGGGAGCTGTTTTTT. It specifies CASSGMAGELFF.